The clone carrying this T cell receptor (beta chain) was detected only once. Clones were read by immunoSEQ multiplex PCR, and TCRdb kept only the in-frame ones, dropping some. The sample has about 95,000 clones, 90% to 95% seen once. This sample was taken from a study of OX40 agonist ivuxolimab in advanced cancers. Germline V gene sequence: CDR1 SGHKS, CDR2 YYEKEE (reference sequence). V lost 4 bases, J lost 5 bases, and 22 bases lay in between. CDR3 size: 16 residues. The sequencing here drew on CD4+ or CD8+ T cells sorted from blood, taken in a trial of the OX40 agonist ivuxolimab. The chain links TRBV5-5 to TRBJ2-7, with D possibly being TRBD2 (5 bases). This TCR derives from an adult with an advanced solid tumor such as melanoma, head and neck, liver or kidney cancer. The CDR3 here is CASSPNLRDIRDEQYF. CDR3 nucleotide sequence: TGTGCCAGCAGCCCAAACCTCCGGGATATACGCGACGAGCAGTACTTC.